This T cell receptor beta chain is drawn from a study of blood T cell repertoires in COVID-19. At the level of the study: Both acute and convalescent COVID-19 samples were obtained from the United States, Italy and Spain. Sources were T cells, B-cell-depleted T cells, or PBMCs; the material itself was cDNA or gDNA.

Per the original data handling: The assay estimated nucleated cells by amplifying reference gene primers. The data were produced by immunoSEQ multiplex PCR, yet TCRdb's version contains in-frame clones alone and is incomplete. Clone size and V and J calls were adopted from that table, with D and trimming inferred from the DNA. The table includes roughly 260,000 clones, approximately 87% detected once. V was trimmed by 3 bases and J by 4 bases, leaving 9 bases between them. The germline V gene encodes CDR1 DFQATT and CDR2 SNEGSKA (reference sequence). The CDR3 sequence is 12 residues long. The genes are TRBV20-1 and TRBJ1-1, with D possibly TRBD1 on 5 matching bases. The clonotype was recovered from a woman aged 50 to 65 with acute or convalescent COVID-19. Sequences were obtained from peripheral blood. The CDR3 DNA reads TGCAGTGCTAGTCGCGGGACCACTGAAGCTTTCTTT. Protein: CSASRGTTEAFF.